These 20 T cell receptor beta chains originate from one sample sequenced in a study of T cells in Graves' hyperthyroidism and ophthalmopathy. It was RNA transcripts that yielded the amplified TCR beta CDR3 regions. Researchers ran a first-round RT-PCR on the TCR CDR3 using the HTBI primer set. TCRdb itself ran the multiplex PCR reads through MiXCR, one entry per CDR3 protein. The profile shows more than 300,000 distinct CDR3 sequences, around 20% of them singletons. Sequenced material: blood. The receptors shown here come from a man aged 18 to 29 with Graves' ophthalmopathy.

The chain uses TRBV4-1 and TRBJ1-1; D call uncertain. The CDR3 runs 14 residues. With 2 bases removed from V and 6 bases from J, the gap between germline ends came to 13 bases. CDR1 is MGHRA and CDR2 is YSYEKL in the germline V gene. Here the CDR3 DNA reads TGCGCCAGCAGCCAACCTGGTTCGACCCCTGAAGCTTTCTTT. Translation: CASSQPGSTPEAFF.

This clonotype was observed a handful of times. V usage is TRBV6-1 and J usage is TRBJ2-5; 8 nucleotides align to TRBD1. Germline loops: CDR1 MNHNS, CDR2 SASEGT. The CDR3 is made up of 14 amino acids. Unmatched junction bases numbered 3, after V lost 5 bases and J lost 1 base. DNA of the CDR3: TGTGCCAGCAGTCGACAGGGGCCCCAAGAGACCCAGTACTTC. It specifies CASSRQGPQETQYF.

This clonotype was counted many times. The chain uses TRBV28 and TRBJ2-5, with TRBD2 identical over 10 bases. Germline CDR1 reads MDHEN; CDR2 reads SYDVKM. This CDR3 contains 18 residues. V lost 8 bases and J lost 3; bases outside the gene matches: 18. The CDR3 coding sequence is TGTGCCAGCCCCCCCGGAAGCGGGGGGGAAACACTAAAAGAGACCCAGTACTTC. Translation: CASPPGSGGETLKETQYF.

This clonotype was found a few times. The V and J genes are TRBV6-1 and TRBJ1-1; D gene unclear. The CDR3 sequence is 15 residues long. Trimming stripped 2 bases from V and 5 bases from J, with 15 bases between. Per germline, CDR1 MNHNS and CDR2 SASEGT. The DNA for the CDR3 is TGTGCCAGCAGTGAAAGGAGGCCCGCCTGGACTGAAGCTTTCTTT. This gives the protein CASSERRPAWTEAFF.

The chain has TRBV19 and TRBJ2-4; 7 bases are a match to TRBD1. This CDR3 contains 12 residues. Germline CDR1 reads LNHDA; CDR2 reads SQIVND (reference sequence). With 6 bases clipped from V and 8 bases from J, the junction kept 4 bases outside the gene matches. The CDR3 DNA reads TGTGCCAGTAGCGACAGGGTCGACATTCAGTACTTC. Amino acid sequence: CASSDRVDIQYF.

The chain couples TRBV20-1 to TRBJ2-1; D not resolved. The V gene lost 6 bases and the J gene lost 8 bases, with 11 bases spanning the gap. Germline V CDR1 and CDR2: DFQATT, SNEGSKA (reference sequence). This CDR3 region has 11 residues. DNA for the CDR3: TGCAGTGCCCCTCCAGTGGATGAGCAGTTCTTC. Its translation is CSAPPVDEQFF.

This clonotype was counted ten times or more. The chain combines TRBV3-1 with TRBJ1-3, with a possible D match to TRBD1 (5 bases). V was trimmed by 4 bases and J by 1 base, leaving 8 bases between them. The CDR3 has 14 residues. Germline lookup yields CDR1 LGHDT and CDR2 YNNKEL (reference sequence). The CDR3 sequence is CASSRGHSGNTIYF. The CDR3, as DNA: TGTGCCAGCAGCCGAGGACATTCTGGAAACACCATATATTTT.

This clonotype was seen more than once but under ten times. The chain couples TRBV27 to TRBJ2-5, with 8 bases matching TRBD1. The germline V gene has CDR1 MNHEY and CDR2 SMNVEV (reference sequence). With 5 bases clipped from V and 12 bases from J, the junction kept 14 bases outside the gene matches. This CDR3 is built from 14 residues. The CDR3 coding sequence is TGTGCCAGCAGTCCCGAGACAGGGGTTTTAATTGAGTACTTC. It specifies CASSPETGVLIEYF.

This clonotype was detected a few times. V gene TRBV19 combines with J gene TRBJ1-5; 10 positions match TRBD1. Trimming at V came to 7 bases and at J to 1 base, leaving 10 bases not matched to a gene. Germline V gene sequence: CDR1 LNHDA, CDR2 SQIVND (reference sequence). This CDR3 has 17 residues. DNA for the CDR3: TGTGCCAGTACCCACGACAGGGGGCTTCAGAGCAATCAGCCCCAGCATTTT. Protein product: CASTHDRGLQSNQPQHF.

At least ten counts were recorded for this clonotype. The chain links TRBV5-1 to TRBJ1-1; D perhaps matches TRBD1 (6 bases). V was trimmed by 0 bases and J by 1 base, leaving 10 bases between them. CDR3 length equals 15 residues. Germline values: CDR1 SGHRS, CDR2 YFSETQ. The CDR3 DNA follows: TGCGCCAGCAGCTTGGACAGGGCGGCGAACACTGAAGCTTTCTTT. Translating it yields CASSLDRAANTEAFF.

This clonotype was seen only a few times. The gene calls are TRBV5-5 and TRBJ2-1; 10 bases align to TRBD2. This CDR3 comprises 16 residues. Unmatched junction bases numbered 9, after V lost 0 bases and J lost 9 bases. Germline lookup yields CDR1 SGHKS and CDR2 YYEKEE (reference sequence). The CDR3 region has the DNA TGTGCCAGCAGCTTGGACGGAGCGGGGGGGCCCGGTGAGCAGTTCTTC. This sequence encodes CASSLDGAGGPGEQFF.

There are many counts of this clonotype. The chain uses TRBV11-2 and TRBJ1-5, with D unclear. The germline V gene has CDR1 SGHAT and CDR2 FQNNGV. This CDR3 has 14 amino acids. V shed 0 bases and J shed 7 bases, with 10 bases lying between them. CDR3 amino acids: CASSLDQQRQPQHF. CDR3 bases: TGTGCCAGCAGCTTAGACCAGCAACGGCAGCCCCAGCATTTT.

This clonotype appeared many times. The chain couples TRBV11-2 to TRBJ1-5; D is uncertain. In germline, CDR1 is SGHAT, CDR2 FQNNGV. The CDR3 totals 13 residues. V dropped 3 bases and J dropped 1 base, with 4 bases sitting between them. CDR3 sequence: CASSFHSNQPQHF. CDR3 coding DNA: TGTGCCAGCAGCTTTCACAGCAATCAGCCCCAGCATTTT.

The rearrangement links TRBV9 to TRBJ2-7; 7 bases match TRBD2. This CDR3 comprises 15 residues. V gave up 1 base and J gave up 3 bases; unmatched junction bases: 7. Germline V gene lookup returns CDR1 SGDLS and CDR2 YYNGEE. This CDR3 reads CASSVQAGPYYEQYF. CDR3 DNA sequence: TGTGCCAGCAGCGTACAAGCGGGGCCCTACTACGAGCAGTACTTC. Combining the CDR3 with reference TRBV9 and TRBJ2-7 gives the whole variable domain DSGVTQTPKHLITATGQRVTLRCSPRSGDLSVYWYQQSLDQGLQFLIQYYNGEERAKGNILERFSAQQFPDLHSELNLSSLELGDSALYFCASSVQAGPYYEQYFGPGTRLTVT.

There are a few counts of this clonotype. The chain carries TRBV19 and TRBJ2-3, with 10 bases fitting TRBD2. The CDR3 sequence is 16 residues long. V shed 4 bases, J shed 5 bases, and the junction held 9 bases outside the gene matches. CDR1 is LNHDA, CDR2 SQIVND, per germline (reference sequence). CDR3 region: CASSKDLAGEGDTQYF. Written as DNA, the CDR3 is TGTGCCAGTAGTAAGGATCTAGCGGGGGAAGGAGATACGCAGTATTTT.

This clonotype was detected ten times or more. The rearrangement joins TRBV2 to TRBJ1-2; no firm D call. Deletions cut 1 base from V and 4 bases from J, with 16 bases between. CDR1 SNHLY and CDR2 FYNNEI come from the germline V gene. There are 16 residues in the CDR3. The CDR3 is CASSEGESGAGYGYTF. In nucleotides, the CDR3 is TGTGCCAGCAGTGAAGGGGAGTCAGGCGCGGGCTATGGCTACACCTTC.

The sample holds many counts of this clonotype. The chain uses TRBV5-1 and TRBJ2-3; D remains unclear. V lost 0 bases, J lost 4 bases, and 9 bases lay in between. Germline V gene data show CDR1 as SGHRS and CDR2 as YFSETQ. This CDR3 is built from 14 residues. The CDR3 coding sequence is TGCGCCAGCAGCTTGGACCCCCCTCCAGATACGCAGTATTTT. Protein: CASSLDPPPDTQYF. The full variable domain, in which reference TRBV5-1 and TRBJ2-3 provide the parts outside the CDR3, is KAGVTQTPRYLIKTRGQQVTLSCSPISGHRSVSWYQQTPGQGLQFLFEYFSETQRNKGNFPGRFSGRQFSNSRSEMNVSTLELGDSALYLCASSLDPPPDTQYFGPGTRLTVL.

This clonotype was observed at least ten times. CDR3 nucleotide sequence: TGTGCCAGCAGTCCCGAAGGTGGGGGCCCGGCTCTTAACTATGGCTACACCTTC. Amino acid sequence: CASSPEGGGPALNYGYTF. The genes are TRBV12-3 or TRBV12-4 and TRBJ1-2; weak D call: TRBD1 (6 bases). Trimming took 5 bases from V and 1 from J, leaving 23 bases between them. There are 18 residues in the CDR3.

This clonotype appeared many times. The rearrangement links TRBV6-5 to TRBJ1-2; TRBD1 matches 7 bases. With 0 bases clipped from V and 6 bases from J, the junction kept 7 bases outside the gene matches. The CDR3 length is 15 residues. Germline V lookup: CDR1 MNHEY, CDR2 SVGAGI. The CDR3 is CASSYSNPGGNGYTF. The CDR3 DNA follows: TGTGCCAGCAGTTACTCAAACCCAGGGGGAAATGGCTACACCTTC.

In this sample, this clonotype turned up a few times. The chain joins TRBV28 to TRBJ2-5; D remains unclear. V was trimmed by 3 bases and J by 4 bases, leaving 12 bases between them. Per the germline V gene, CDR1 is MDHEN and CDR2 is SYDVKM. There are 14 residues in the CDR3. For the CDR3, the DNA is TGTGCCAGCAGTTTCCCCGGGTCCCGAGAGACCCAGTACTTC. It codes for CASSFPGSRETQYF.